Given below is one TCR beta chain in context. No antigen is known for it. The CDR3 spans 15 residues. With V trimmed by 3 bases and J by 4 bases, 4 bases remained unmatched. Germline loops: CDR1 SNHLY, CDR2 FYNNEI. The record originates from a study of cytomegalovirus exposure and HLA in healthy donors. Study-level points and caveats: The authors excluded some V segments, including TRBV6-2 and TRBV6-3, as indistinguishable. What TCR beta sequences reportedly achieved was accurate prediction of HLA-A and HLA-B alleles in most subjects.

PCR used 60 Vbeta primers and 13 Jbeta primers. Libraries were prepared by immunoSEQ multiplex PCR; TCRdb keeps only in-frame clonotypes and omits some of them. The sample lists 310,000 or so clones; 80% to 90% were seen once. The chain has TRBV2 and TRBJ2-5, with 11 bases fitting TRBD2. Material: PBMCs. The sequence was collected from a woman between 18 and 29 years old in good health and CMV-seronegative. The CDR3 here is CASSDLAGGRETQYF. The DNA for the CDR3 is TGTGCCAGCAGTGACTTAGCGGGGGGGCGAGAGACCCAGTACTTC.